The source of this TCR beta chain is a study of blood T cell repertoires in COVID-19. Whole-study context: Some COVID-19 samples were acute and others convalescent; all came from the United States, Italy and Spain.

Only in-frame clones appear in the TCRdb table, and some are missing; sequencing was by immunoSEQ multiplex PCR. The sample yields 300,000 to 350,000 clones, roughly 89% seen once. Cohort 3 donors counted as recovered after two negative PCRs, clearance, or resolved symptoms. The CDR3 consists of 13 residues. Germline-derived CDR1 and CDR2 are SGHDN and FVKESK. Trimming stripped 3 bases from V and 6 bases from J, with 6 bases between. The origin of this receptor is a young woman who had recovered from COVID-19. The chain combines TRBV14 with TRBJ1-6; a weak D match, TRBD1 (6 bases). Sequencing was carried out using PBMCs or T cells enriched from blood (not recorded which). The CDR3 sequence: CASSQDSNSPLHF. As DNA, the CDR3 is TGTGCCAGCAGCCAGGACAGTAATTCACCCCTCCACTTT.